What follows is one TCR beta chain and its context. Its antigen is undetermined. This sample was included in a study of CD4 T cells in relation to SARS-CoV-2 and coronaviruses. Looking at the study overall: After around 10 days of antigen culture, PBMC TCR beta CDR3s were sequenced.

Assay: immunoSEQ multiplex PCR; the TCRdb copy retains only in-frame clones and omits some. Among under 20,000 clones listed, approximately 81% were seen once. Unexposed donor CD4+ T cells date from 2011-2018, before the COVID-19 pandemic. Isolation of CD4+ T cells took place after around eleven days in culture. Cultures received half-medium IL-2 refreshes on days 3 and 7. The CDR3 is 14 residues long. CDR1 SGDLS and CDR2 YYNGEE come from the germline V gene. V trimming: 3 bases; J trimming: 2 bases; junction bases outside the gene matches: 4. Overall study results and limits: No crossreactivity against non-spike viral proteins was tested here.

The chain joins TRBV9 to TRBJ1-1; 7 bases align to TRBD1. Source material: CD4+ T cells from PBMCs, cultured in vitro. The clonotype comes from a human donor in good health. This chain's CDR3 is CASSAAGGNTEAFF. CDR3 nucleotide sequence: TGTGCCAGCAGCGCAGCAGGGGGAAACACTGAAGCTTTCTTT.